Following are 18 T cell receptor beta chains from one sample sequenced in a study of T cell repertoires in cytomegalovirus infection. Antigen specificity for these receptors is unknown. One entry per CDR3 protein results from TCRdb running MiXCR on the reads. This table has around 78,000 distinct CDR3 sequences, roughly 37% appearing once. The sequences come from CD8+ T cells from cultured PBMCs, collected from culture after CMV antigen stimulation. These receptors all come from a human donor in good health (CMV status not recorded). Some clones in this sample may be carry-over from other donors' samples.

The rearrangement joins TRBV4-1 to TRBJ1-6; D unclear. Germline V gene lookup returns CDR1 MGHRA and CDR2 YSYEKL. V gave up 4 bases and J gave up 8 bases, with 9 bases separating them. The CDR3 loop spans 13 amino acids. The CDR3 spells CASSPPGDSPLHF. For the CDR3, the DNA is TGCGCCAGCAGCCCCCCCGGGGATTCACCCCTCCACTTT.

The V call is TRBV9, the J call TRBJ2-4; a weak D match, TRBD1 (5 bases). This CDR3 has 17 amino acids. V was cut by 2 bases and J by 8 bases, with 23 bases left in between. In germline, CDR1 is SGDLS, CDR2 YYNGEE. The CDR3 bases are TGTGCCAGCAGCGTTAAAGATACAGGCGAATCTTGGGACATTCAGTACTTC. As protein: CASSVKDTGESWDIQYF.

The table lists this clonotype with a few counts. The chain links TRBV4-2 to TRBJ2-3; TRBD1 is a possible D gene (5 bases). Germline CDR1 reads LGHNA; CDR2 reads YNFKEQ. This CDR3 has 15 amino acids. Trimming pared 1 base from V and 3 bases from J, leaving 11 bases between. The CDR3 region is CASSQAGFPTDTQYF. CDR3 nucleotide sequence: TGTGCCAGCAGCCAAGCAGGGTTCCCGACAGATACGCAGTATTTT.

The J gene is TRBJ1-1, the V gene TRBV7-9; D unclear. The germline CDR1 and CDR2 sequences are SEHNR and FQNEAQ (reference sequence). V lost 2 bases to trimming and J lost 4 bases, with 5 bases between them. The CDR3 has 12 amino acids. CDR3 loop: CASSLLPTEAFF. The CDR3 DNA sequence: TGTGCCAGCAGCTTACTGCCCACTGAAGCTTTCTTT.

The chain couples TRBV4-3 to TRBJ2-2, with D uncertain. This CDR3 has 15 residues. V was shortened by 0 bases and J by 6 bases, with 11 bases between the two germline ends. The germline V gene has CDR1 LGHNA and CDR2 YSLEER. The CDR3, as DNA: TGCGCCAGCAGCCAAGACGACGCCTCAGCCGGGGAGCTGTTTTTT. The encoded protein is CASSQDDASAGELFF.

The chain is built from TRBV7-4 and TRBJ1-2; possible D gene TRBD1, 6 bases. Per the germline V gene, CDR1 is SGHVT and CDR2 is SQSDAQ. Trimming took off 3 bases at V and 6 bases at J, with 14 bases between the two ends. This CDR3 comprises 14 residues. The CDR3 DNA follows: TGTGCCAGCAGCTTCCCAGGGGTTAATGATGGCTACACCTTC. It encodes CASSFPGVNDGYTF.

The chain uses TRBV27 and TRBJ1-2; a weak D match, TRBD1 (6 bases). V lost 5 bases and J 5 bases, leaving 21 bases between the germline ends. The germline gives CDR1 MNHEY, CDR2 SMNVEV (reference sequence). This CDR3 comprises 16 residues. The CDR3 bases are TGTGCCAGCAGTCGCCGGGACACCAGATATCAGTATGGCTACACCTTC. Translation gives CASSRRDTRYQYGYTF.

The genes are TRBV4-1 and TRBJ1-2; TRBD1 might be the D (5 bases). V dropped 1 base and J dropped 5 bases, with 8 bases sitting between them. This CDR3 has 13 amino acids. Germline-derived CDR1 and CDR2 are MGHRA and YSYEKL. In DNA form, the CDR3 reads TGCGCCAGCAGCCAAGTCAGGGAGTATGGCTACACCTTC. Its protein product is CASSQVREYGYTF.

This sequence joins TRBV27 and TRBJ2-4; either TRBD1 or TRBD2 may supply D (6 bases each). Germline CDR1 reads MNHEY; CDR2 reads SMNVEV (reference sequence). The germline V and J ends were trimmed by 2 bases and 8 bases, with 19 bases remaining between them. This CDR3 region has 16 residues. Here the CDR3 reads CASSLGWGDIGDIQYF. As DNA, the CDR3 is TGTGCCAGCAGTTTAGGATGGGGGGACATAGGGGACATTCAGTACTTC.

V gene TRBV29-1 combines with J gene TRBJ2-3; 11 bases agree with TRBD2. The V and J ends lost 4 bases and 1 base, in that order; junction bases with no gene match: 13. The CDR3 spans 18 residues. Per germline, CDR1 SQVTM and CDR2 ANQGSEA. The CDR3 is CSVGALAGGRSGTDTQYF. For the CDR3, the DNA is TGCAGCGTTGGAGCCCTAGCGGGGGGCCGATCGGGCACAGATACGCAGTATTTT.

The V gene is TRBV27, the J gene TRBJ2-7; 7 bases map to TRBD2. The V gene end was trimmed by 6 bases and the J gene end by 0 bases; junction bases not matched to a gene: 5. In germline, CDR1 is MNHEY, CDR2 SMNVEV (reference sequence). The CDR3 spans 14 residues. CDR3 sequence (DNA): TGTGCCAGCAGATGGGACTACAGCTCCTACGAGCAGTACTTC. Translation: CASRWDYSSYEQYF.

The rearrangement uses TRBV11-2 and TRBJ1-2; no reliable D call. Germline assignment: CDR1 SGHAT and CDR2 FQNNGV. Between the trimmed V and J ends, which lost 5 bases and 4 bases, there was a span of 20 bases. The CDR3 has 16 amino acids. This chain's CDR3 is CASSPRTYDKGYGYTF. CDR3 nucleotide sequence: TGTGCCAGCAGCCCGCGGACCTACGATAAGGGCTATGGCTACACCTTC.

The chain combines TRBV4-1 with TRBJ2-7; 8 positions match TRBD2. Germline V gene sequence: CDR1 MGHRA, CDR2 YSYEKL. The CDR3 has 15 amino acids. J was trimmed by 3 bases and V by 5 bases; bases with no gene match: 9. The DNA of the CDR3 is TGCGCCAGCAGCTTTGAACATGCGGGAGGCTACGAGCAGTACTTC. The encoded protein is CASSFEHAGGYEQYF.

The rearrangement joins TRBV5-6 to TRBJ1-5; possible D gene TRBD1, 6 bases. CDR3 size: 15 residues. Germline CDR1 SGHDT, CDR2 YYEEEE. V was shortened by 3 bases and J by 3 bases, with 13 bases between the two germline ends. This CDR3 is CASSYGPGVNQPQHF. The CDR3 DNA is TGTGCCAGCAGCTATGGGCCAGGGGTCAATCAGCCCCAGCATTTT.

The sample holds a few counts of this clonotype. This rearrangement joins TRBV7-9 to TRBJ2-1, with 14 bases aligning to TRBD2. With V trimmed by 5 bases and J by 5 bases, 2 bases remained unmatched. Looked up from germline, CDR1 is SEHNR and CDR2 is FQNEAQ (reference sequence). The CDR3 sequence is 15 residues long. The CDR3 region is CASSTGLAGDNEQFF. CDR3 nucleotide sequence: TGTGCCAGCAGCACGGGACTAGCGGGAGACAATGAGCAGTTCTTC.

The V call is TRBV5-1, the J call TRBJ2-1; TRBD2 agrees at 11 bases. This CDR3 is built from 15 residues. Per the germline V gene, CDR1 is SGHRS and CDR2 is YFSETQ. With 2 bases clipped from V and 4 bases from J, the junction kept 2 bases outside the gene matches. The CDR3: CASSFSGGDYNEQFF. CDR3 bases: TGCGCCAGCAGCTTTAGCGGGGGGGATTACAATGAGCAGTTCTTC.

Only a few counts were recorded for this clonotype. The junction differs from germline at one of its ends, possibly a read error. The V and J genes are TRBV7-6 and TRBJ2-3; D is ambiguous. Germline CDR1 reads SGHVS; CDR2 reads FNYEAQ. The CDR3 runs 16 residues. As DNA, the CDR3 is TGTGCTAGCAGCTGGAGAAGAGGTCAGGTCACAGATACGCAGTATTTT. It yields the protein CASSWRRGQVTDTQYF.

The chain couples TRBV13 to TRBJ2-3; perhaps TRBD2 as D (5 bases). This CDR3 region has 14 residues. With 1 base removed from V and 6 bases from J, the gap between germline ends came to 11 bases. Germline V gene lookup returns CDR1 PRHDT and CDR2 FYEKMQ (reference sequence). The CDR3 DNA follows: TGTGCCAGCAGCTTAGATCCGGGCGGGGATACGCAGTATTTT. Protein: CASSLDPGGDTQYF.